This TCR beta chain is drawn from a study of shared clonotypes between healthy human individuals (dated by TCRdb to between 2020 and 2021). Regarding the complete study: The cohort included three men and a couple of women between 18 and 49 years of age. For each donor, CD4 naive and CD4 memory were each given three plates, CD8 naive was given two plates, and CD8 memory was given one plate. The study deeply sequenced blood TCR repertoires of roughly five healthy adults to estimate repertoire size and the extent of clonotype sharing between individuals. Different laboratories and diverse techniques were used to prepare libraries and sequence TCR repertoires, to increase sequencing depth and limit assay-specific biases. Between about 0.94 and 10 billion PBMCs per donor were obtained by leukapheresis.

Turning to this clone: Its antigen has not been determined. One base away there is no much larger clone; base qualities are not given.

Taken from the germline V gene, the CDR1 and CDR2 loops are MNHNS and SASEGT. V is reduced by 10 bases and J by 2 bases, leaving a spacing of 18 bases between them. The CDR3 runs 14 amino acids, cysteine and phenylalanine included. Solely the CDR3 DNA is kept, with 42 bases framed from the first base. Using the deep immunoSEQ assay, TCR CDR3 regions were amplified from genomic DNA by multiplex PCR. Extracted genomic DNA from each cell subset was distributed evenly across all wells of several immunoSEQ 96-well plates, and each plate was treated as a replicate. For sorted subsets, each replicate PCR was loaded with approximately 190 ng genomic DNA, equivalent to 30,000 or so T cell genomes. The purified libraries were quantified using a Qubit 3.0 fluorometer, sized with a Bioanalyzer 2100, and then quantified again using the KAPA Library Quantification kit. Every immunoSEQ 96-well plate was sequenced on a dedicated single-read 150-cycle Illumina NextSeq 550 flow cell. The study's own analysis went as follows. The immunoSEQ output contained only junctional sequences without quality scores, so filtering could not match that applied to full-length reads. To assign V/J genes and CDR3, sequences were annotated against IMGT germline references using PyIR, a Python wrapper for IgBLAST v1.9. Reads with weak V/J assignments (E-value above 1e-6), missing CDR3, stop codons, out-of-frame junctions, or ambiguous translated residues were removed. A V3J clonotype was defined by an identical inferred V gene, J gene, and CDR3 amino acid sequence. Percentage overlap between repertoires was computed as shared unique clonotypes divided by the size of the smaller repertoire. Repertoire richness was assessed with RTK rarefaction, the Chao1 estimator, and Recon v2.1 estimates of unobserved clonotypes. OLGA was used to compute generation probabilities for all TCRbeta clonotypes that the gDNA method yielded from a few donors. TCRdb retrieved this table from immuneACCESS and kept in-frame rearrangements only. Not all clones are present; in checked studies, unresolved V genes account for under half, and no reason is known for the remainder. V, J and clone size are taken as reported in that table, and D and trimming were inferred from the DNA itself. Counted in this sample were about 2.2 million clones; over 85% of them appeared once. The top ten constitute around 1.7% of the sample.

The paper as a whole reports these results and caveats: Because the study included only a small number of donors, the genetic and exposure-history diversity represented was limited. Larger estimated clonotype richness was generally found for naive subsets than for memory subsets. Compared with non-shared clonotypes, the clonotypes found in all four sorted-subset donors had higher generation probabilities. When a handful of donors were compared, the shared fraction of clonotypes was about 5.2% for naive CD4, 3.5% for naive CD8, 2% to 2.5% for memory CD4, and less than 0.5% for memory CD8. Rarefaction of sorted-subset datasets indicated incomplete sequencing despite the large sequencing depth. Sampling was restricted to blood, and TCR repertoires in tissue are likely to differ from TCR repertoires in blood. Based on pairwise subsampling, the degree of clonotype sharing among donors was expected to be affected by sequencing depth.

For the CD8 naive samples, CD45RO-negative cells were positively selected for CCR7, yielding a CD45RA+CCR7+ population from which TemRA cells were excluded. Healthy HIV-negative adults with no recently reported acute infections or vaccinations were included as donors. All donors were Caucasian adults living in Nashville, Tennessee, USA. Blood was obtained by leukapheresis, after which PBMCs were separated by Ficoll-Histopaque density gradient centrifugation and cryopreserved in liquid nitrogen vapor phase. Analytical flow cytometry was used to check the purity and quantity of each magnetically sorted T cell population. Each sorted fraction had its genomic DNA isolated and then quantified by UV absorbance on a Nanodrop 2000c.

Sequences were obtained from naive CD8+ T cells from PBMCs. According to the study, the label for this sample's cell subset or site signals: CD45RA+CCR7+. The clonotype comes from a man aged 18 to 30 in good health. Some clones in this sample may be carry-over from other donors' samples. The chain links TRBV6-1 with TRBJ2-7; the D call is possibly TRBD1 or TRBD2, each sharing 5 bases. The nucleotide sequence is TGTGCCACAATACCCCGGGACGCCACCTACGAGCAGTACTTC. Translated, it gives CATIPRDATYEQYF.